Listed below are T cell receptor beta chains from one sample, sequenced in a study of control samples from healthy donors and cancer patients. TCRdb's table, derived via immunoSEQ multiplex PCR, lists solely in-frame clones and lacks some. Altogether 210,000 or so clones are present, 91% being singletons, with the ten largest covering less than 2%. The sample was blood. Every receptor here comes from a man aged 30-40 years in good health. Each CDR3 is given with its conserved first and last residue. The D gene is left open where the match is weak. Clone size is given for some rows only: seen once, a few or many times, or a class if the clone is expanded.

V gene,J gene,D gene,clone size,CDR3 DNA,CDR3 protein
TRBV7-3,TRBJ2-3,TRBD2,NA,TGTGCCAGCAGCTTCAGCGGGGGGGCCGGAGATACGCAGTATTTT,CASSFSGGAGDTQYF
TRBV3-1/TRBV3-2,TRBJ1-1,NA,NA,TGTGCCAGCAGCCAAGAAGGAAACACTGAAGCTTTCTTT,CASSQEGNTEAFF
TRBV7-6,TRBJ2-7,NA,few,TGTGCCAGCAGCCCGAACAGGGATGATCCTTACGAGCAGTACTTC,CASSPNRDDPYEQYF
TRBV19,TRBJ1-1,TRBD1,few,TGTGCCAGTAGTGGAGACAGGGTGTACACTGAAGCTTTCTTT,CASSGDRVYTEAFF
TRBV11-2,TRBJ2-7,NA,NA,TGTGCCAGCAGCTTAGGACGGGCCTACGAGCAGTACTTC,CASSLGRAYEQYF
TRBV7-8,TRBJ1-5,NA,NA,TGTGCCAGCAGTACTCTAGATCAGCCCCAGCATTTT,CASSTLDQPQHF
TRBV24-1,TRBJ1-2,NA,NA,TGTGCCACCAGTGACCGACAGGATAACTATGGCTACACCTTC,CATSDRQDNYGYTF
TRBV4-2,TRBJ1-2,NA,NA,TGTGCCAGCAGCCAAGAACGAGGGGAGGGCTATGGCTACACCTTC,CASSQERGEGYGYTF
TRBV30,TRBJ1-1,NA,NA,TGTGCCTGGAGAGGAGACTACACTGAAGCTTTCTTT,CAWRGDYTEAFF
TRBV18,TRBJ1-4,NA,NA,TGTGCCAGCTCACCTTCCCGGGATGAAAAACTGTTTTTT,CASSPSRDEKLFF
TRBV10-3,TRBJ2-3,TRBD2,NA,TGTGCCATCAGCGCGGGGGAGGGCCCAGATACGCAGTATTTT,CAISAGEGPDTQYF
TRBV6-2/TRBV6-3,TRBJ1-5,NA,NA,TGTGCCAGCAGTTATGACAGGTTGTATAGCAATCAGCCCCAGCATTTT,CASSYDRLYSNQPQHF
TRBV11-2,TRBJ1-2,NA,NA,TGTGCCAGCAGCTTAGACCTACAGGAACCTATTTTTGGCTACACCTTC,CASSLDLQEPIFGYTF
TRBV6-5,TRBJ2-7,TRBD1,NA,TGTGCCAGCAGTTACCGACAGGGTCCCTTTGACGAGCAGTACTTC,CASSYRQGPFDEQYF
TRBV9,TRBJ1-2,NA,NA,TGTGCCAGCAGCGTAGATGTTTGGGGTTTTGATGGCTACACCTTC,CASSVDVWGFDGYTF
TRBV18,TRBJ2-2,NA,NA,TGTGCCACCTCGGACAGCAACACCGGGGAGCTGTTTTTT,CATSDSNTGELFF
TRBV2,TRBJ1-2,NA,NA,TGTGCCAGCAGTGTCGGTCGGCAGGGCTTCTATGGCTACACCTTC,CASSVGRQGFYGYTF
TRBV5-1,TRBJ2-7,TRBD1,NA,TGCGCCAGCAGCCGCCGGACAGGGGGCTCCTACGAGCAGTACTTC,CASSRRTGGSYEQYF
TRBV4-1,TRBJ1-6,NA,NA,TGCGCCAGCAGCCAAGATTCCGGGGCGGATTCACCCCTCCACTTT,CASSQDSGADSPLHF
TRBV6-5,TRBJ2-7,NA,NA,TGTGCCAGCAGTTCGACAGGTTTAGAGCAGTACTTC,CASSSTGLEQYF
TRBV29-1,TRBJ1-2,NA,once,TGCAGCGCCGAAGCGGGGGGCTACACCTTC,CSAEAGGYTF
TRBV19,TRBJ2-1,TRBD1,NA,TGTGCCACCATTTCCGGGACAGGGAGAAGAAGGGGCTCCTACAATGAGCAGTTCTTC,CATISGTGRRRGSYNEQFF
TRBV6-5,TRBJ2-7,TRBD1,NA,TGTGCCAGCACCCCCAGGACAGGGGTTTCCTACGAGCAGTACTTC,CASTPRTGVSYEQYF
TRBV3-1/TRBV3-2,TRBJ2-2,TRBD2,NA,TGTGCCAGCAGCCGCCGACTAGCGAGGGACGCCGGGGAGCTGTTTTTT,CASSRRLARDAGELFF
TRBV6-2/TRBV6-3,TRBJ1-1,TRBD1,NA,TGTGCCAGCAGTTACCCGGGGACAGGGGGCACTGAAGCTTTCTTT,CASSYPGTGGTEAFF
TRBV18,TRBJ1-4,NA,NA,TGTGCCAGCTCAACAGGGCTATCTAATGAAAAACTGTTTTTT,CASSTGLSNEKLFF
TRBV6-5,TRBJ1-6,TRBD1,NA,TGTGCCAGCGGGGACAGGGCGCATTCACCCCTCCACTTT,CASGDRAHSPLHF
TRBV5-1,TRBJ2-2,TRBD1,NA,TGCGCCAGCAGCAGGGGACAGCGAGCGAACACCGGGGAGCTGTTTTTT,CASSRGQRANTGELFF
TRBV6-2/TRBV6-3,TRBJ1-1,NA,NA,TGTGCCAGCAGTTATGTCAGGGGAATAGTCACTGAAGCTTTCTTT,CASSYVRGIVTEAFF
TRBV2,TRBJ1-1,TRBD1,NA,TGTGCCAGTGGACAGGCACTAGCGAACACTGAAGCTTTCTTT,CASGQALANTEAFF
TRBV2,TRBJ2-2,TRBD1,NA,TGTGCCAGCACCCCCGGGACAGGGCAGGGGGAGCTGTTTTTT,CASTPGTGQGELFF
TRBV6-5,TRBJ2-7,TRBD2,NA,TGTGCCAGCAGTTACTCGCCTAGCGGCCGAGACGAGCAGTACTTC,CASSYSPSGRDEQYF